This TCR beta chain stems from a study of post-analysis software for immune sequencing data. General study findings and limits: Included in a set of a few TRBV segments more frequent in patients than controls were TRBV5-6, TRBV5-1 and TRBV20-1.

Built from TCR beta cDNA, the libraries had unique molecular identifiers in them. Each CDR3 protein is one row after TCRdb ran MiXCR on the PCR reads. The profile shows roughly 730,000 distinct CDR3 sequences, about 27% of them singletons. CDR3 length equals 12 residues. Trimming took 6 bases from V and 8 from J, leaving 11 bases between them. Germline CDR1 is MDHEN and CDR2 is SYDVKM. A few counts support this clonotype. Its antigen remains unknown. The TCR sequence derives from a girl aged 10-17 years with multiple sclerosis. The rearrangement uses TRBV28 and TRBJ2-1; D is ambiguous. Sequences were obtained from blood. This CDR3 is CASSPRVDEQFF. The CDR3 DNA sequence: TGTGCCAGCAGCCCGCGTGTGGATGAGCAGTTCTTC.